One sample yielded the 12 T cell receptor beta chains listed below, sequenced in a study of cytomegalovirus exposure and HLA in healthy donors. PCR employed 60 Vbeta and 13 Jbeta primers. Here immunoSEQ multiplex PCR was the method, and the copy in TCRdb shows in-frame clones only, minus some. The listing records 80,000 to 100,000 clones. Input material: PBMCs. Source of these receptors: a man aged 50 or older in good health and CMV-seropositive.

This chain joins TRBV4-3 and TRBJ2-5; TRBD2 aligns across 9 bases. With V trimmed by 1 base and J by 4 bases, 10 bases remained unmatched. The germline V gene encodes CDR1 LGHNA and CDR2 YSLEER. The CDR3 loop spans 17 amino acids. CDR3 sequence: CASSQGAGGGIGETQYF. DNA of the CDR3: TGCGCCAGCAGCCAAGGGGCGGGAGGGGGCATTGGAGAGACCCAGTACTTC.

The rearrangement links TRBV18 to TRBJ1-1; TRBD1 matches at 7 bases. The V and J ends lost 4 bases and 3 bases, in that order; junction bases with no gene match: 5. Germline CDR1 is KGHSH and CDR2 is LQKENI. The CDR3 consists of 14 residues. CDR3 residues: CASSQGAGDTEAFF. As DNA, the CDR3 is TGTGCCAGCTCACAGGGGGCTGGTGACACTGAAGCTTTCTTT.

The chain is built from TRBV4-3 and TRBJ2-3; 13 bases are shared with TRBD2. J gave up 11 bases and V 1 base, and 6 bases lay outside the gene matches. The CDR3 loop spans 15 amino acids. CDR1 is LGHNA and CDR2 is YSLEER in the germline V gene. The CDR3 reads CASSQGTSGRGEQYF. CDR3 nucleotides: TGCGCCAGCAGCCAAGGGACTAGCGGGAGAGGGGAGCAGTATTTT.

CDR3 residues: CASSPGMLAEAFF. CDR3 nucleotide sequence: TGTGCCAGCAGCCCGGGGATGCTGGCTGAAGCTTTCTTT. V and J are TRBV11-2 and TRBJ1-1; D is undetermined. CDR3 length equals 13 residues. Germline-derived CDR1 and CDR2 are SGHAT and FQNNGV. Trimming took off 5 bases at V and 6 bases at J, with 13 bases between the two ends.

V and J are TRBV7-9 and TRBJ1-5; D remains unclear. This CDR3 spans 14 amino acids. Trimming stripped 4 bases from V and 0 bases from J, with 7 bases between. Germline-derived CDR1 and CDR2 are SEHNR and FQNEAQ (reference sequence). This chain's CDR3 is CASSSQYSNQPQHF. CDR3 in DNA: TGTGCCAGCAGCTCACAATATAGCAATCAGCCCCAGCATTTT.

The chain has TRBV6-1 and TRBJ2-3, with 12 bases that match TRBD2. Germline trimming cut 7 bases from V and 7 bases from J; bases unmatched to any gene: 3. Germline assignment: CDR1 MNHNS and CDR2 SASEGT. The CDR3 sequence is 13 residues long. The CDR3 DNA is TGTGCCAGCAATGGACTAGCGGGATATACGCAGTATTTT. This codes for CASNGLAGYTQYF.

The chain uses TRBV19 and TRBJ1-2, with TRBD1 identical over 12 bases. Germline V gene lookup returns CDR1 LNHDA and CDR2 SQIVND (reference sequence). The ends lost 6 bases at V and 4 bases at J; junction bases unmatched: 9. The CDR3 covers 16 residues. CDR3 loop: CASRMGQGAFRYGYTF. In DNA, the CDR3 is TGTGCCAGTAGGATGGGACAGGGGGCCTTCCGCTATGGCTACACCTTC.

The chain employs TRBV4-3 and TRBJ1-1; the match to TRBD1 covers 7 bases. The germline CDR1 and CDR2 sequences are LGHNA and YSLEER. Trimming cost V 3 bases and J 4 bases; bases outside gene matches: 8. The CDR3 has 15 residues. The CDR3, as DNA: TGCGCCAGCAGCCAGGGGGGACAGCTTTCCACTGAAGCTTTCTTT. Translated: CASSQGGQLSTEAFF.

V is TRBV7-2 and J is TRBJ2-5; the D is unclear. The CDR3 has 13 residues. The germline V and J ends were trimmed by 3 bases and 3 bases, with 8 bases remaining between them. The germline gives CDR1 SGHTA, CDR2 FQGNSA. CDR3 sequence: CASSFGVKETQYF. The CDR3 DNA is TGTGCCAGCAGCTTCGGAGTGAAAGAGACCCAGTACTTC.

The V and J genes are TRBV28 and TRBJ2-3; D is perhaps TRBD1 (6 bases). Looked up from germline, CDR1 is MDHEN and CDR2 is SYDVKM. V lost 5 bases and J 3 bases, leaving 21 bases between the germline ends. The length of the CDR3 is 17 residues. CDR3 bases: TGTGCCAGCAGTACCCGGGACAACTTTTGGGTAACAGATACGCAGTATTTT. This encodes CASSTRDNFWVTDTQYF.

The chain's CDR3 is CASSVAAGFYNEQFF. CDR3 nucleotide sequence: TGTGCCAGCAGCGTAGCGGCGGGGTTCTACAATGAGCAGTTCTTC. This rearrangement joins TRBV9 to TRBJ2-1; TRBD2 might be the D (6 bases). The germline gives CDR1 SGDLS, CDR2 YYNGEE. There are 15 residues in the CDR3. The V and J ends lost 0 bases and 3 bases respectively, with 10 bases between them.

The V gene is TRBV15, the J gene TRBJ1-1; D remains ambiguous. The CDR3 has 14 amino acids. Germline loops: CDR1 LNHNV, CDR2 YYDKDF (reference sequence). The V end was cut by 1 base, the J end by 4 bases, with 10 bases between. The CDR3 DNA sequence: TGTGCCACCAGCAGAGGAGGGCCGGTCACTGAAGCTTTCTTT. Amino acids: CATSRGGPVTEAFF.